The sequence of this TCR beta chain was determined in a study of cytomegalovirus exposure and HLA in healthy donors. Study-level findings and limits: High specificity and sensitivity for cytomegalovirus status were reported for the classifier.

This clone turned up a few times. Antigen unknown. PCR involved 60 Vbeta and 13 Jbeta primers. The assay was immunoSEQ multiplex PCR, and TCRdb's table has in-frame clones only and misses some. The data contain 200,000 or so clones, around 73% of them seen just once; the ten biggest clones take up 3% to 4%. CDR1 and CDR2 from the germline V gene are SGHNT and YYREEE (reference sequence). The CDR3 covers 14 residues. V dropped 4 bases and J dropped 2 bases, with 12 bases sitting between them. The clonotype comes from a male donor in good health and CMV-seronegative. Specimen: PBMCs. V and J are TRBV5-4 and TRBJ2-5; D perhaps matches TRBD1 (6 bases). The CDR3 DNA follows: TGTGCCAGCAGCCCGATCGGACAGCAAGAGACCCAGTACTTC. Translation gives CASSPIGQQETQYF.